One sample yielded the 17 T cell receptor beta chains listed below, sequenced in a study of control samples from healthy donors and cancer patients. The protocol was immunoSEQ multiplex PCR, while the TCRdb copy is restricted to in-frame clones and leaves out a portion. The sample includes some 160,000 clones, about 94% of them seen just once. The sequenced sample consisted of blood. These receptors all come from a woman aged 30 to 39 in good health.

The genes are TRBV10-3 and TRBJ1-1; maybe TRBD1 (5 bases). Germline V gene lookup returns CDR1 ENHRY and CDR2 SYGVKD. This CDR3 spans 13 amino acids. Trimming cost V 0 bases and J 5 bases, with 7 bases left between them. CDR3 sequence reads: CAISESKGTEAFF. As DNA, the CDR3 is TGTGCCATCAGTGAGTCGAAGGGGACTGAAGCTTTCTTT.

J is TRBJ1-5 and V is TRBV24-1, with a weak D call TRBD1 (6 bases). Trimming took 4 bases from V and 0 from J, leaving 12 bases between them. The CDR3 covers 16 residues. Germline V CDR1 and CDR2: KGHDR, SFDVKD. CDR3 sequence (DNA): TGTGCCACCAGTGACGCCGGGACAAGTAGCAATCAGCCCCAGCATTTT. Protein: CATSDAGTSSNQPQHF.

CDR3 amino acids: CASSAPQGSNTGELFF. CDR3 DNA: TGTGCCAGTAGTGCCCCTCAGGGATCGAACACCGGGGAGCTGTTTTTT. The chain joins TRBV19 to TRBJ2-2; perhaps TRBD1 as D (5 bases). CDR1 is LNHDA, CDR2 SQIVND, per germline (reference sequence). The CDR3 spans 16 residues. V lost 5 bases to trimming and J lost 0 bases, with 13 bases between them.

The chain couples TRBV6-5 to TRBJ2-2, with D tentatively TRBD1 or TRBD2 (5 bases each). Germline V gene sequence: CDR1 MNHEY, CDR2 SVGAGI. This CDR3 is built from 13 residues. Trimming took off 7 bases at V and 5 bases at J, with 11 bases between the two ends. CDR3 in DNA: TGTGCCAGCACCAGGGACGAGACCGGGGAGCTGTTTTTT. This codes for CASTRDETGELFF.

J is TRBJ1-1 and V is TRBV6-5; D is perhaps TRBD1 (5 bases). CDR3 length: 15 residues. Germline CDR1 reads MNHEY; CDR2 reads SVGAGI. Trimming removed 5 bases from V and 3 bases from J, with 16 bases in between. DNA for the CDR3: TGTGCCAGCAGTCCCGCAACGGGGGGGGACACTGAAGCTTTCTTT. Amino acid sequence: CASSPATGGDTEAFF.

This rearrangement joins TRBV19 to TRBJ1-6; D is unclear. V lost 3 bases and J 10 bases, leaving 10 bases between the germline ends. There are 13 residues in the CDR3. Germline CDR1 LNHDA, CDR2 SQIVND (reference sequence). The CDR3 DNA reads as TGTGCCAGTAGTATTTCTGTTCGGTCACCCCTCCACTTT. Protein product: CASSISVRSPLHF.

Written as DNA, the CDR3 is TGTGCCAGCAGCTTAGGCCTCGGCGAGCAGTACTTC. Residues: CASSLGLGEQYF. This chain connects TRBV13 to TRBJ2-7; no reliable D call. V shed 0 bases and J shed 6 bases, with 6 bases lying between them. The CDR3 covers 12 residues. The germline V gene encodes CDR1 PRHDT and CDR2 FYEKMQ (reference sequence). Combining the CDR3 with reference TRBV13 and TRBJ2-7 gives the whole variable domain AAGVIQSPRHLIKEKRETATLKCYPIPRHDTVYWYQQGPGQDPQFLISFYEKMQSDKGSIPDRFSAQQFSDYHSELNMSSLELGDSALYFCASSLGLGEQYFGPGTRLTVT.

The rearrangement links TRBV3-1 (or the pseudogene TRBV3-2) to TRBJ1-2, with 11 bases identical to TRBD1. Germline CDR1 LGHDT, CDR2 YNNKEL (reference sequence). J lost 6 bases, V lost 1 base, and 7 bases had no gene match. This CDR3 comprises 16 residues. CDR3 region: CASSQVPGQGVDGYTF. CDR3 bases: TGTGCCAGCAGCCAAGTCCCGGGACAGGGGGTAGATGGCTACACCTTC.

The chain joins TRBV10-3 to TRBJ2-3; D possibly corresponds to TRBD2 (5 bases). Trimming removed 5 bases at V and 0 bases at J, with 9 bases between. CDR1 is ENHRY, CDR2 SYGVKD, per germline. The CDR3 is 14 amino acids. Written as DNA, the CDR3 is TGTGCCATCAGTACACTAGGTAGCACAGATACGCAGTATTTT. As protein: CAISTLGSTDTQYF.

The rearrangement uses TRBV5-8 and TRBJ1-1; tentatively, D is TRBD1 (6 bases). Germline V lookup: CDR1 SGHTS, CDR2 YDEGEE. This CDR3 contains 13 residues. The germline V and J ends were trimmed by 4 bases and 3 bases, with 10 bases remaining between them. The CDR3 loop reads CASSRGGDTEAFF. CDR3 sequence (DNA): TGTGCCAGCAGCAGGGGGGGGGACACTGAAGCTTTCTTT.

A note on this clone: A junction end diverges from the germline sequence, so it may reflect a read error. The chain joins TRBV7-7 to TRBJ2-2; D ambiguous. Germline assignment: CDR1 SSHAT and CDR2 FNYEAQ (reference sequence). The CDR3 is 14 residues long. The CDR3 protein is CASSLRLNTGELFF. The CDR3 bases are TGTGCTAGCAGCTTACGGTTGAACACCGGGGAGCTGTTTTTT.

This chain connects TRBV6-2 or TRBV6-3 to TRBJ2-3; 9 bases match TRBD2. The ends lost 5 bases at V and 0 bases at J; junction bases unmatched: 3. The CDR3 has 15 amino acids. Germline V gene sequence: CDR1 MNHEY, CDR2 SVGEGT. The CDR3 here is CASSRLAASTDTQYF. DNA of the CDR3: TGTGCCAGCAGTCGACTAGCGGCTAGCACAGATACGCAGTATTTT.

The genes are TRBV7-6 and TRBJ2-3; a possible D gene is TRBD2 (5 bases). The germline V gene encodes CDR1 SGHVS and CDR2 FNYEAQ. The CDR3 length is 16 residues. V was clipped by 5 bases and J by 2 bases, with 17 bases between them. CDR3 coding DNA: TGTGCCAGCAGCCCCGTGGGTGGTAGCGCCACAGATACGCAGTATTTT. As protein: CASSPVGGSATDTQYF.

As DNA, the CDR3 is TGTGCCAGCAGCGCTGATAATTCAGGGATTAGCACAGATACGCAGTATTTT. It is translated as CASSADNSGISTDTQYF. This rearrangement joins TRBV9 to TRBJ2-3; D may be TRBD1 (5 bases). With 3 bases removed from V and 0 bases from J, the gap between germline ends came to 17 bases. The CDR3 covers 17 residues. From germline, CDR1 is SGDLS and CDR2 YYNGEE.

The chain carries TRBV18 and TRBJ1-1; tentatively, D is TRBD1 (5 bases). Trimming took 6 bases from V and 5 from J, leaving 16 bases between them. Germline assignment: CDR1 KGHSH and CDR2 LQKENI. The CDR3 has 14 residues. CDR3 residues: CASSMTETTTEAFF. CDR3 coding DNA: TGTGCCAGCTCGATGACAGAAACTACTACTGAAGCTTTCTTT. The full variable domain, its missing parts supplied by reference TRBV18 and TRBJ1-1, is NAGVMQNPRHLVRRRGQEARLRCSPMKGHSHVYWYRQLPEEGLKFMVYLQKENIIDESGMPKERFSAEFPKEGPSILRIQQVVRGDSAAYFCASSMTETTTEAFFGQGTRLTVV.

This clone occurred a few times. J is TRBJ1-1 and V is TRBV19; D gene uncertain. V shed 4 bases and J shed 0 bases, with 6 bases lying between them. Germline V gene data show CDR1 as LNHDA and CDR2 as SQIVND (reference sequence). CDR3 length: 13 residues. This CDR3 is CASSRWMNTEAFF. DNA for the CDR3: TGTGCCAGTAGTAGATGGATGAACACTGAAGCTTTCTTT.

The V call is TRBV12-3 or TRBV12-4, the J call TRBJ2-7; D call uncertain. This CDR3 has 13 residues. The V end was cut by 2 bases, the J end by 4 bases, with 9 bases between. CDR3 sequence reads: CASSLRLGYEQYF. CDR3 sequence (DNA): TGTGCCAGCAGTTTAAGGCTAGGGTACGAGCAGTACTTC.